A single sample gave rise to the 14 T cell receptor beta chains below, sequenced in a study of blood T cells in healthy people across ages. Primers used in a second PCR of roughly 6 to 11 cycles were a sample-barcoded 5' primer and a J-beta primer mix. TCRdb reanalysed the 5' RACE reads using MiXCR and keeps one entry per CDR3 protein. The sample yields hundreds of thousands of distinct CDR3 sequences, roughly 27% seen once. Material for sequencing was blood. These receptors were taken from a woman in her 70s in good health.

There are a few counts of this clonotype. Germline is not matched at one junction end, which may reflect a read error. V usage is TRBV6-5 and J usage is TRBJ2-4; tentatively, D is TRBD1 or TRBD2 (6 bases each). Germline V CDR1 and CDR2: MNHEY, SVGAGI. The CDR3 length is 17 residues. The CDR3 loop reads CVSSRGAGGVAKNIQYF. The CDR3 nucleotides read TGTGTCAGCAGTAGGGGGGCCGGTGGGGTAGCCAAAAACATTCAGTACTTC.

The rearrangement links TRBV6-2 or TRBV6-3 to TRBJ2-1; D might be TRBD2 (6 bases). The J call may be in error: the DNA end matches TRBJ2-7 better. Germline values: CDR1 MNHEY, CDR2 SVGEGT. This CDR3 is 14 amino acids long. The CDR3 DNA sequence: TGTGCCAGCAGATACGGGGGTAGCTCCTACGAGCAGTACTTC. Amino acid sequence: CASRYGGSSYEQYF.

This clonotype was found a few times. The chain links TRBV7-3 to TRBJ2-5; D remains ambiguous. TRBJ2-1 matches the DNA end more closely, so the J call is doubtful. This CDR3 has 14 amino acids. From germline, CDR1 is SGHTA and CDR2 FQGTGA. CDR3 sequence reads: CASSPSDKHNEQFF. DNA of the CDR3: TGTGCCAGCAGCCCTTCCGACAAGCACAATGAGCAGTTCTTC.

The chain employs TRBV28 and TRBJ2-5, with TRBD2 identical over 8 bases. The CDR3 covers 16 residues. V shed 6 bases, J shed 2 bases, and the junction held 11 bases outside the gene matches. Germline V gene lookup returns CDR1 MDHEN and CDR2 SYDVKM. The CDR3 DNA sequence: TGTGCCAGCAGGGGGTGGGATGGCGGGAGGCAAGAGACCCAGTACTTC. Translation: CASRGWDGGRQETQYF. The entire variable domain, with the rest obtained from reference TRBV28 and TRBJ2-5, is as follows: DVKVTQSSRYLVKRTGEKVFLECVQDMDHENMFWYRQDPGLGLRLIYFSYDVKMKEKGDIPEGYSVSREKKERFSLILESASTNQTSMYLCASRGWDGGRQETQYFGPGTRLLVL.

This clonotype came up once. The rearrangement uses TRBV2 and TRBJ2-1; unclear D gene. V lost 8 bases and J lost 0, with 17 bases in between. Germline V gene lookup returns CDR1 SNHLY and CDR2 FYNNEI. There are 16 residues in the CDR3. The CDR3 here is CASAIFLVGSYNEQFF. CDR3 in DNA: TGTGCCAGCGCAATCTTCCTAGTGGGCTCCTACAATGAGCAGTTCTTC.

The chain uses TRBV2 and TRBJ2-7; possibly TRBD2 for D (6 bases). V was clipped by 7 bases and J by 4 bases, with 11 bases between them. CDR1 is SNHLY and CDR2 is FYNNEI in the germline V gene. This CDR3 comprises 12 residues. This CDR3 reads CASILGGYEQYF. CDR3 in DNA: TGTGCCAGCATCCTAGGAGGGTACGAGCAGTACTTC.

In this sample, this clonotype turned up a few times. The rearrangement joins TRBV28 to TRBJ1-2; 7 positions agree with TRBD1. The CDR3 covers 14 residues. Germline values: CDR1 MDHEN, CDR2 SYDVKM. Trimming cost V 6 bases and J 8 bases; bases outside gene matches: 12. The CDR3 protein is CASRLTFAGGGYTF. The CDR3 DNA reads TGTGCCAGCAGGCTTACGTTTGCAGGGGGAGGCTACACCTTC.

The chain employs TRBV5-6 and TRBJ2-1; D might be TRBD1 or TRBD2, each matching 5 bases. Germline CDR1 SGHDT, CDR2 YYEEEE. V was cut by 4 bases and J by 9 bases, with 8 bases left in between. This CDR3 comprises 11 residues. CDR3 loop: CASSLGTEQFF. The CDR3 coding sequence is TGTGCCAGCAGCCTCGGGACTGAGCAGTTCTTC.

This clonotype was detected only a few times. This rearrangement joins TRBV4-1 to TRBJ2-5, with 8 positions matching TRBD2. The V segment lost 3 bases and the J segment 2 bases; nucleotides outside the gene matches: 8. In germline, CDR1 is MGHRA, CDR2 YSYEKL. The CDR3 totals 16 residues. The CDR3 sequence: CASSQAQLAAQETQYF. CDR3 sequence (DNA): TGCGCCAGCAGCCAGGCCCAACTAGCGGCTCAAGAGACCCAGTACTTC.

In this sample, this clonotype turned up many times. V usage is TRBV29-1 and J usage is TRBJ2-1, with TRBD2 matching over 7 bases. The ends lost 4 bases at V and 0 bases at J; junction bases unmatched: 0. This CDR3 is built from 13 residues. Germline CDR1 SQVTM, CDR2 ANQGSEA. CDR3 loop: CSVGGSSYNEQFF. CDR3 nucleotides: TGCAGCGTTGGCGGGAGCTCCTACAATGAGCAGTTCTTC.

There are many counts of this clonotype. The chain joins TRBV5-1 to TRBJ1-1; 7 bases are a match to TRBD1. The J segment lost 6 bases and the V segment lost 2 bases, leaving 4 bases of the junction unmatched. This CDR3 is 13 amino acids long. Germline V CDR1 and CDR2: SGHRS, YFSETQ. This chain's CDR3 is CASSFTGDAEAFF. The CDR3 nucleotides read TGCGCCAGCAGCTTTACAGGGGACGCTGAAGCTTTCTTT. The whole variable domain, filled in from reference TRBV5-1 and TRBJ1-1, reads KAGVTQTPRYLIKTRGQQVTLSCSPISGHRSVSWYQQTPGQGLQFLFEYFSETQRNKGNFPGRFSGRQFSNSRSEMNVSTLELGDSALYLCASSFTGDAEAFFGQGTRLTVV.

In this sample, this clonotype turned up a few times. The V and J genes are TRBV12-3 or TRBV12-4 and TRBJ2-7, with TRBD1 matching 7 bases. This CDR3 is built from 14 residues. V shed 3 bases and J 2 bases; nucleotides not matched to a gene: 4. The DNA of the CDR3 is TGTGCCAGCAGTTTGGAGGACAGGACCTACGAGCAGTACTTC. Protein sequence: CASSLEDRTYEQYF.

In this sample, this clonotype turned up a few times. V and J are TRBV5-1 and TRBJ2-6; TRBD1 matches 7 bases. CDR3 length: 16 amino acids. The germline gives CDR1 SGHRS, CDR2 YFSETQ. Trimming cost V 4 bases and J 2 bases; bases outside gene matches: 6. The CDR3 DNA follows: TGCGCCAGCAGCCCAGGCGACAGGGCTGGGGCCAACGTCCTGACTTTC. Amino acid sequence: CASSPGDRAGANVLTF.

The V gene is TRBV6-1, the J gene TRBJ1-6; the D is unclear. The germline V gene has CDR1 MNHNS and CDR2 SASEGT. The CDR3 is 13 amino acids. V lost 6 bases, J lost 9 bases, and 12 bases lay in between. DNA of the CDR3: TGTGCCAGCAGAGCCTCGGGAGGTTCACCCCTCCACTTT. It is translated as CASRASGGSPLHF.